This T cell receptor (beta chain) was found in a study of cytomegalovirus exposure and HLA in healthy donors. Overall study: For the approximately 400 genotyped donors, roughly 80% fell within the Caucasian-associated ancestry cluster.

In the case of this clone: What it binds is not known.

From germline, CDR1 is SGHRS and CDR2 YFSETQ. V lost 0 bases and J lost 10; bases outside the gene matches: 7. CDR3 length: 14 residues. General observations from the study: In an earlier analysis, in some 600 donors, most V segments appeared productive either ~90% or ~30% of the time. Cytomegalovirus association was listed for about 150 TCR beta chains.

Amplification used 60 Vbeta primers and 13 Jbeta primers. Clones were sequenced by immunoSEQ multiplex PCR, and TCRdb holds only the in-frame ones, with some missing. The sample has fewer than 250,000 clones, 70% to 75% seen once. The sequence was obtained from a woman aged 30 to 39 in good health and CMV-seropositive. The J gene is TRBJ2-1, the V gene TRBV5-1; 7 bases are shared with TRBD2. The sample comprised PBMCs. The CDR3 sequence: CASSLGDYLEEQFF. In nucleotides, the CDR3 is TGCGCCAGCAGCTTGGGGGACTACCTGGAGGAGCAGTTCTTC.